This TCR beta chain was sequenced for a study of blood T cell repertoires in COVID-19. Data came from immunoSEQ multiplex PCR; TCRdb stores just in-frame clones and leaves some out. The sample includes fewer than 600,000 clones, around 87% of them seen just once. The germline gives CDR1 SGHVS, CDR2 FNYEAQ. CDR3 length equals 15 residues. V lost 4 bases, J lost 6 bases, and 5 bases stayed unmatched. The specimen sequenced was PBMCs or T cells enriched from blood (not recorded which). The chain employs TRBV7-6 and TRBJ2-2, with 10 bases identical to TRBD1. This clonotype was obtained from a woman aged 40 to 50 who had recovered from COVID-19. This CDR3 is CASSSGQGFPGELFF. The CDR3 nucleotides read TGTGCCAGCAGCTCGGGACAGGGGTTTCCCGGGGAGCTGTTTTTT.